Sequencing of this TCR beta chain was carried out in a study of tumor-infiltrating lymphocytes in primary liver carcinoma. Study at large: The study reported T1-T3 N0M0 tumors spanning 4.2 to 10 cm.

Germline assignment: CDR1 MNHEY and CDR2 SVGAGI. CDR3 length: 17 amino acids. J gave up 3 bases and V 5 bases, and 14 bases lay outside the gene matches. Blood RNA came from unsorted whole blood; germline DNA was also extracted. Patients were treatment-naive with chronic HBV infection. Starting material of roughly 550 ng total RNA yielded TCR beta cDNA via a constant-region primer. Library construction for TCR beta comprised three nested multiplex PCR rounds performed with slightly modified ARM-PCR. Running nine to ten cycles apiece, the first two PCR rounds relied on TRBV1-TRBV30 forward primers together with a C-beta reverse primer. One entry per CDR3 protein, called by TCRdb with MiXCR from the multiplex PCR reads. The sample contains hundreds of thousands of distinct CDR3 sequences, approximately 54% of which appear only once.

The sequence was collected from a woman aged 25 to 39 with primary liver carcinoma and hepatitis B virus infection. The sample was peripheral blood. The chain has TRBV6-5 and TRBJ1-2, with 8 nucleotides matching TRBD1. The CDR3 DNA follows: TGTGCCAGCAGTCCGGGACAGGAGACGAAGAGAGACTATGGCTACACCTTC. This gives the protein CASSPGQETKRDYGYTF.